These T cell receptor beta chains were read from a single sample in a study of blood T cell repertoires in COVID-19. TCRdb keeps only in-frame clones here, not all; method: immunoSEQ multiplex PCR. Of approximately 170,000 clones listed, over 80% are singletons. The sample consisted of peripheral blood. The source of these receptors is a man between 70 and 80 years old who had recovered from COVID-19. The CDR3 runs from the conserved cysteine through the conserved F or W. D genes are given only for firm matches. Clone size appears in some rows only: once, few, many, or a class for an expanded clone.

DNA | CDR3 | V | D | size | J
TGTGCCAGCAGCCACAGGACAGGGGGTTACTACGAGCAGTACTTC | CASSHRTGGYYEQYF | TRBV4-2 | TRBD1 | few | TRBJ2-7
TGTGCCAGCAGTCCCCCCCGGTCTAGCGGAACAGATACGCAGTATTTT | CASSPPRSSGTDTQYF | TRBV6-2/TRBV6-3 | TRBD2 | . | TRBJ2-3
TGTGCCAGCAGCCCCGGGGGAGGGGGGACAGGAGGGGTAAATACGCAGTATTTT | CASSPGGGGTGGVNTQYF | TRBV11-2 | . | . | TRBJ2-3
TGCGCCAGCAGCCCGGGACTAGCGGACTCCTACGAGCAGTACTTC | CASSPGLADSYEQYF | TRBV5-1 | TRBD2 | . | TRBJ2-7
TGTGCCACCAGTGTTGATAGCGGGAGGGTCGGGGAGCTGTTTTTT | CATSVDSGRVGELFF | TRBV24-1 | TRBD2 | few | TRBJ2-2
TGTGCCAGCTCACCACAGGCGTGGGGGGACTACAACTATGGCTACACCTTC | CASSPQAWGDYNYGYTF | TRBV18 | . | . | TRBJ1-2
TGTGCCAGCAGTGCCAAACCCGGGACTAGCGGCTACAATGAGCAGTTCTTC | CASSAKPGTSGYNEQFF | TRBV2 | TRBD2 | . | TRBJ2-1
TGTGCCAGCAGCTTTGTCGAGGGCGGGGAGACCCAGTACTTC | CASSFVEGGETQYF | TRBV5-4 | . | . | TRBJ2-5
TGTGCCAGCAGCCGAGGACAGGGCAATGAAAAACTGTTTTTT | CASSRGQGNEKLFF | TRBV11-1 | TRBD1 | . | TRBJ1-4
TGCGCCAGCAGCTTGAGACTAGCGGTTAACACCGGGGAGCTGTTTTTT | CASSLRLAVNTGELFF | TRBV5-1 | TRBD2 | . | TRBJ2-2
TGCGCCAGCAGCACCGGACAGGGGGCAGGTGGCTACACCTTC | CASSTGQGAGGYTF | TRBV5-1 | TRBD1 | . | TRBJ1-2
TGTGCCAGCAGCCAAGGACAGGGGGGATCGAACTATGGCTACACCTTC | CASSQGQGGSNYGYTF | TRBV4-2 | TRBD1 | . | TRBJ1-2
TGCAGCATTACCTCCGGGACAGGGAATCAGCCCCAGCATTTT | CSITSGTGNQPQHF | TRBV29-1 | TRBD1 | . | TRBJ1-5
TGTGCCAGCAGTTTATTGGGTCCGAGGAACGAGCAGTACTTC | CASSLLGPRNEQYF | TRBV28 | . | once | TRBJ2-7
TGTGCCAGCAGCCGGGGACTAGCGGGAACTTACGAGCAGTACTTC | CASSRGLAGTYEQYF | TRBV5-5 | TRBD2 | . | TRBJ2-7
TGCGCCAGCAGCTTGGGACCTAGCGGGAGAATTGAGCAGTTCTTC | CASSLGPSGRIEQFF | TRBV5-1 | TRBD2 | . | TRBJ2-1
TGCGCCAGCAGCACGGGGGGGGCCGGGAATGAGCAGTTCTTC | CASSTGGAGNEQFF | TRBV10-1 | TRBD2 | once | TRBJ2-1
TGCGCCAGCAGCCACGGGGACAGTCGCACAGATACGCAGTATTTT | CASSHGDSRTDTQYF | TRBV4-3 | TRBD1 | . | TRBJ2-3
TGCGCCAGCACCCCGGGCGGGATTTCCTACAATGAGCAGTTCTTC | CASTPGGISYNEQFF | TRBV5-1 | . | . | TRBJ2-1
TGCGCCAGCAGCCAGGGGGGGAAGAGCTCTGGAAACACCATATATTTT | CASSQGGKSSGNTIYF | TRBV4-3 | . | once | TRBJ1-3